This entry lists 18 T cell receptor beta chains sequenced from one sample in a study of identical twins. MiXCR, applied by TCRdb to the 5' RACE reads, yields one record per CDR3 protein. Of more than 1.5 million distinct CDR3 sequences in the sample, 32% were seen once. The sequenced material came from cord blood. Source of these receptors: a newborn girl in good health.

The rearrangement uses TRBV20-1 and TRBJ2-5; 7 bases line up with TRBD2. The last part of the DNA fits TRBJ2-7 better; the J call may be wrong. The CDR3 loop spans 14 amino acids. The germline V gene encodes CDR1 DFQATT and CDR2 SNEGSKA (reference sequence). The CDR3 coding sequence is TGCAGTGCTACTAAAAACGGGGGGAGGTACGAGCAGTACTTC. Encoded protein: CSATKNGGRYEQYF.

The rearrangement uses TRBV20-1 and TRBJ1-4, with D unclear. The germline V gene encodes CDR1 DFQATT and CDR2 SNEGSKA (reference sequence). The V end lost 6 bases, the J end lost 7 bases, and 12 bases lay between the germline ends. The CDR3 extends over 12 amino acids. As DNA, the CDR3 is TGCAGTGCCGCCCCCTACAGTGAAAAACTGTTTTTT. This translates into CSAAPYSEKLFF.

This clonotype turned up a few times. The chain has TRBV6-5 and TRBJ2-3; the match to TRBD1 covers 10 bases. Trimming at V came to 4 bases and at J to 5 bases, leaving 12 bases not matched to a gene. This CDR3 comprises 17 residues. Germline CDR1 is MNHEY and CDR2 is SVGAGI. CDR3 sequence reads: CASSFTGGTGAEDTQYF. The CDR3 DNA follows: TGTGCCAGCAGTTTTACTGGGGGGACAGGGGCCGAAGATACGCAGTATTTT.

The sample holds a few counts of this clonotype. The V gene is TRBV27, the J gene TRBJ1-2, with unresolved D. Germline V gene lookup returns CDR1 MNHEY and CDR2 SMNVEV (reference sequence). The V end was cut by 8 bases, the J end by 8 bases, with 18 bases between. The CDR3 is made up of 13 amino acids. This CDR3 reads CASGGTPTIGYTF. The CDR3 nucleotides are TGTGCCAGCGGTGGAACCCCCACTATAGGCTACACCTTC.

The chain carries TRBV5-1 and TRBJ2-7; 11 bases map to TRBD2. V lost 2 bases to trimming and J lost 6 bases; unmatched junction nucleotides: 10. Per the germline V gene, CDR1 is SGHRS and CDR2 is YFSETQ. This CDR3 is 16 amino acids long. This CDR3 reads CASSFSRLAGSGEQYF. The CDR3 bases are TGCGCCAGCAGCTTCTCGAGACTAGCGGGGTCAGGCGAGCAGTACTTC.

This clonotype was counted between two and nine times. V usage is TRBV6-1 and J usage is TRBJ1-2; the D is unclear. The CDR3 contains 14 residues. The ends were cut back, 6 bases at V and 4 bases at J, with 15 bases in the middle. Germline assignment: CDR1 MNHNS and CDR2 SASEGT. The CDR3 region has the DNA TGTGCCAGCAGCGCAACACCTCTAGGCTATGGCTACACCTTC. Residues: CASSATPLGYGYTF.

The table lists this clonotype with a few counts. The chain links TRBV20-1 to TRBJ2-7; weak D call: TRBD2 (5 bases). This CDR3 region has 13 residues. Germline CDR1 is DFQATT and CDR2 is SNEGSKA (reference sequence). Deletions cut 5 bases from V and 3 bases from J, with 14 bases between. For the CDR3, the DNA is TGCAGTGCTGGGGTGACTAACTACTACGAGCAGTACTTC. Its protein is CSAGVTNYYEQYF.

The genes are TRBV20-1 and TRBJ1-5; 9 positions agree with TRBD1. CDR1 DFQATT and CDR2 SNEGSKA come from the germline V gene (reference sequence). The J segment lost 4 bases and the V segment lost 3 bases, leaving 13 bases of the junction unmatched. The CDR3 contains 17 residues. CDR3 residues: CSARDFGTGNHNQPQHF. In DNA form, the CDR3 reads TGCAGTGCTAGGGACTTCGGGACAGGGAACCATAATCAGCCCCAGCATTTT.

CDR3 in amino acids: CASSQQWEQFF. CDR3 DNA sequence: TGCGCCAGCAGCCAGCAATGGGAGCAGTTCTTC. The gene calls are TRBV10-1 and TRBJ2-1; D call uncertain. This CDR3 comprises 11 residues. The ends were cut back, 6 bases at V and 10 bases at J, with 10 bases in the middle. Germline lookup yields CDR1 WNHNN and CDR2 SYGVQD (reference sequence).

V and J are TRBV3-1 and TRBJ1-2; D unclear. Trimming shortened V by 5 bases and J by 4 bases, and 14 bases separated the two germline ends. Germline V gene data show CDR1 as LGHDT and CDR2 as YNNKEL (reference sequence). This CDR3 has 14 amino acids. The CDR3 loop is CASSETRLTYGYTF. CDR3 bases: TGTGCCAGCAGCGAAACACGATTGACCTATGGCTACACCTTC.

The table lists this clonotype with many counts. Here the CDR3 reads CASSEQGGSYNEQFF. The CDR3 DNA reads as TGTGCCAGCAGTGAACAGGGAGGGTCCTACAATGAGCAGTTCTTC. The chain joins TRBV2 to TRBJ2-1; the match to TRBD2 covers 7 bases. J gave up 1 base and V 2 bases, and 2 bases lay outside the gene matches. There are 15 residues in the CDR3. Germline V gives CDR1 SNHLY, CDR2 FYNNEI. The complete variable domain, with remaining parts taken from reference TRBV2 and TRBJ2-1, reads EPEVTQTPSHQVTQMGQEVILRCVPISNHLYFYWYRQILGQKVEFLVSFYNNEISEKSEIFDDQFSVERPDGSNFTLKIRSTKLEDSAMYFCASSEQGGSYNEQFFGPGTRLTVL.

The genes are TRBV11-2 and TRBJ2-3; 10 bases map to TRBD2. Germline V gene lookup returns CDR1 SGHAT and CDR2 FQNNGV. The V and J ends lost 3 bases and 6 bases, in that order; junction bases with no gene match: 12. The CDR3 sequence is 17 residues long. The CDR3 coding sequence is TGTGCCAGCAGCTTCGTTCGTCCTAGCGGGAGTTTGGATACGCAGTATTTT. It is translated as CASSFVRPSGSLDTQYF. The full variable domain, in which reference TRBV11-2 and TRBJ2-3 provide the parts outside the CDR3, is EAGVAQSPRYKIIEKRQSVAFWCNPISGHATLYWYQQILGQGPKLLIQFQNNGVVDDSQLPKDRFSAERLKGVDSTLKIQPAKLEDSAVYLCASSFVRPSGSLDTQYFGPGTRLTVL.

A few counts support this clonotype. This chain uses TRBV11-2 with TRBJ2-7; 11 bases align to TRBD2. Germline V gene sequence: CDR1 SGHAT, CDR2 FQNNGV. The CDR3 spans 14 residues. V gave up 7 bases and J gave up 4 bases; unmatched junction bases: 6. CDR3 sequence (DNA): TGTGCCAGCATCGGGACTAGCGGTGGATACGAGCAGTACTTC. The encoded protein is CASIGTSGGYEQYF.

This sequence joins TRBV29-1 and TRBJ2-5; D remains unclear. CDR1 is SQVTM, CDR2 ANQGSEA, per germline. The CDR3 totals 11 residues. Trimming shortened V by 3 bases and J by 11 bases, and 13 bases separated the two germline ends. The CDR3 spells CSVESFPEQYF. CDR3 coding DNA: TGCAGCGTTGAGTCGTTCCCAGAGCAGTACTTC.

This clonotype was seen a handful of times. The genes are TRBV3-1 and TRBJ2-1, with 9 bases fitting TRBD2. This CDR3 contains 16 residues. The J segment lost 9 bases and the V segment lost 3 bases, leaving 12 bases of the junction unmatched. Per germline, CDR1 LGHDT and CDR2 YNNKEL (reference sequence). CDR3 in amino acids: CASSHPGAGGLGEQFF. The CDR3 nucleotides are TGTGCCAGCAGCCACCCGGGAGCGGGAGGATTAGGTGAGCAGTTCTTC.

A remark on this clonotype: A read error may account for a junction end that differs from germline. CDR3 amino acids: CATSRGYRSSGTYNERYF. The CDR3 nucleotides read TGTGCCACCAGCAGAGGTTACCGCTCTAGCGGGACCTACAATGAGCGGTACTTC. The gene calls are TRBV15 and TRBJ2-7; TRBD2 agrees at 9 bases. CDR1 and CDR2 (germline): LNHNV, YYDKDF (reference sequence). This CDR3 comprises 18 residues.

The table lists this clonotype with a few counts. This chain joins TRBV4-2 and TRBJ2-3, with 14 bases fitting TRBD2. This CDR3 is 19 amino acids long. The germline gives CDR1 LGHNA, CDR2 YNFKEQ. J gave up 7 bases and V 1 base, and 13 bases lay outside the gene matches. CDR3 in DNA: TGTGCCAGCAGCCAAGGGCGAAAGACTAGCGGGGGGGCCGGGAATACGCAGTATTTT. Protein: CASSQGRKTSGGAGNTQYF.

The chain joins TRBV20-1 to TRBJ2-3; TRBD2 matches at 11 bases. Germline V gives CDR1 DFQATT, CDR2 SNEGSKA (reference sequence). This CDR3 is 12 amino acids long. V trimming: 8 bases; J trimming: 7 bases; junction bases outside the gene matches: 5. Written as DNA, the CDR3 is TGCAGTATAGCGGGGGGGCTGAATACGCAGTATTTT. Protein product: CSIAGGLNTQYF.